The entry that follows covers one T cell receptor beta chain sequence. The target antigen is unknown. This sample was taken from a study of shared clonotypes between healthy human individuals. Study in general: Aged 18 to 49, the donors were two women and a few men. Findings of the study overall: Since donors were few, the genetic and exposure-history diversity represented was limited.

Researchers ran the assay at a deep level. Clones were sequenced by immunoSEQ multiplex PCR, and TCRdb holds only the in-frame ones, with some missing. In the table there are roughly 2.6 million clones, over 85% of which are singletons. The V and J ends lost 6 bases and 8 bases, in that order; junction bases with no gene match: 11. CDR3 length equals 15 residues. CDR1 and CDR2 from the germline V gene are SGDLS and YYNGEE. The TCR originated in a man younger than 30 in good health. The sample comprised naive CD4+ T cells sorted from blood. Subset in this sample: CD45RA+ positively selected. The chain recombines TRBV9 with TRBJ2-1; 10 nucleotides line up with TRBD2. The CDR3 DNA sequence: TGTGCCAGCACACCCCGGGGGACTAGCGTGGATGAGCAGTTCTTC. Translated: CASTPRGTSVDEQFF.